What follows are 31 T cell receptor beta chains derived from one specimen sequenced in a study of graft-versus-host responses after intestinal transplantation. The data were produced by immunoSEQ multiplex PCR, yet TCRdb's version contains in-frame clones alone and is incomplete. The sample lists tens of thousands of clones; approximately 87% were seen once. The specimen comprised PBMCs, sampled approximately 29 days after intestinal transplant. These receptor sequences come from a human patient who received an intestinal transplant, so some T cells may come from the graft donor.

The rearrangement joins TRBV19 to TRBJ2-6; D unresolved. The CDR3 spans 13 residues. CDR1 is LNHDA, CDR2 SQIVND, per germline (reference sequence). V was cut by 1 base and J by 4 bases, with 2 bases left in between. CDR3 in DNA: TGTGCCAGTAGTATAGGCGGGGCCAACGTCCTGACTTTC. Its translation is CASSIGGANVLTF.

The V and J genes are TRBV23-1 and TRBJ1-4, with D possibly being TRBD1 (5 bases). TRBV23-1 is an ORF, with its function uncertain. The CDR3 spans 15 residues. The V gene lost 4 bases and the J gene lost 1 base, with 10 bases spanning the gap. The CDR3 loop reads CASSLSGGTNEKLFF. CDR3 bases: TGCGCCAGCAGTCTTTCGGGGGGAACTAATGAAAAACTGTTTTTT.

This chain links TRBV9 with TRBJ2-2; tentatively, D is TRBD1 or TRBD2 (5 bases each). Between the trimmed V and J ends, which lost 5 bases and 0 bases, there was a span of 8 bases. The CDR3 totals 14 residues. Germline CDR1 is SGDLS and CDR2 is YYNGEE. Here the CDR3 reads CASSRDANTGELFF. For the CDR3, the DNA is TGTGCCAGCAGTAGGGACGCGAACACCGGGGAGCTGTTTTTT.

The rearrangement joins TRBV6-1 to TRBJ1-1; D not resolved. The germline CDR1 and CDR2 sequences are MNHNS and SASEGT. V lost 7 bases, J lost 4 bases, and 16 bases lay in between. The CDR3 spans 14 residues. The chain's CDR3 is CASTWGDQRTEAFF. CDR3 in DNA: TGTGCCAGCACATGGGGAGACCAACGCACTGAAGCTTTCTTT.

The J gene is TRBJ2-7, the V gene TRBV4-2; D possibly matches TRBD1 or TRBD2 (5 bases each). CDR1 is LGHNA, CDR2 YNFKEQ, per germline. V was shortened by 2 bases and J by 0 bases, with 14 bases between the two germline ends. The CDR3 sequence is 16 residues long. Written as DNA, the CDR3 is TGTGCCAGCAGCCAATTCCCGAGGGGTAGCTCCTACGAGCAGTACTTC. It encodes CASSQFPRGSSYEQYF.

The chain uses TRBV6-1 and TRBJ1-4, with D perhaps TRBD1 (6 bases). The CDR3 spans 14 residues. From germline, CDR1 is MNHNS and CDR2 SASEGT. V gave up 5 bases and J gave up 5 bases, with 12 bases separating them. This CDR3 is CASSRGPDNEKLFF. The CDR3 DNA is TGTGCCAGCAGTCGGGGGCCGGACAATGAAAAACTGTTTTTT.

The chain is built from TRBV7-9 and TRBJ1-2; no clear D gene. Between the trimmed V and J ends, which lost 6 bases and 5 bases, there was a span of 19 bases. The CDR3 extends over 15 amino acids. The germline V gene has CDR1 SEHNR and CDR2 FQNEAQ (reference sequence). CDR3 coding DNA: TGTGCCAGCAGTTCCTTGGCAGGTACGGAATATGGCTACACCTTC. Translation: CASSSLAGTEYGYTF.

The chain has TRBV7-9 and TRBJ1-6; D is possibly TRBD1 (6 bases). CDR1 SEHNR and CDR2 FQNEAQ come from the germline V gene (reference sequence). Between the trimmed V and J ends, which lost 0 bases and 10 bases, there was a span of 16 bases. This CDR3 is 16 amino acids long. The DNA for the CDR3 is TGTGCCAGCAGCTTAGCGCTACCAGGGGAACGGTCACCCCTCCACTTT. Translated: CASSLALPGERSPLHF.

The genes are TRBV6-5 and TRBJ2-5; D may be TRBD2 (5 bases). V lost 2 bases and J lost 5, with 15 bases in between. Germline V CDR1 and CDR2: MNHEY, SVGAGI. The CDR3 is 15 amino acids. In nucleotides, the CDR3 is TGTGCCAGCAGTTACCAGGAGGTATCGTTGGAGACCCAGTACTTC. Its translation: CASSYQEVSLETQYF.

This clone appeared a single time. The chain employs TRBV11-1 and TRBJ2-2; D unresolved. The CDR3 contains 16 residues. The V end was cut by 3 bases, the J end by 2 bases, with 13 bases between. CDR1 and CDR2 (germline): SGHAT, FQDESV (reference sequence). The CDR3 loop reads CASSFFVDTNTGELFF. As DNA, the CDR3 is TGTGCCAGCAGCTTCTTTGTAGACACCAACACCGGGGAGCTGTTTTTT.

About this clone: Other DNA variants within this sample encode the same CDR3. The chain recombines TRBV5-1 with TRBJ1-1, with D maybe TRBD1 (5 bases). Trimming took off 2 bases at V and 2 bases at J, with 7 bases between the two ends. The CDR3 spans 13 residues. Germline CDR1 is SGHRS and CDR2 is YFSETQ. CDR3 DNA sequence: TGCGCCAGCAGCTTAGGGACCAACACTGAAGCTTTCTTT. Translation gives CASSLGTNTEAFF.

V usage is TRBV9 and J usage is TRBJ2-3, with 13 positions matching TRBD2. Germline V gives CDR1 SGDLS, CDR2 YYNGEE. CDR3 length: 18 amino acids. V trimming: 4 bases; J trimming: 0 bases; junction bases outside the gene matches: 8. CDR3 protein: CASSPFGLAGASTDTQYF. The CDR3 DNA sequence: TGTGCCAGCAGCCCATTTGGACTAGCGGGGGCTAGCACAGATACGCAGTATTTT.

The CDR3 loop reads CSVESEKGSYEQYF. The CDR3 DNA reads TGCAGCGTTGAAAGCGAGAAGGGCTCCTACGAGCAGTACTTC. V and J are TRBV29-1 and TRBJ2-7, with D uncertain. The CDR3 consists of 14 residues. V gave up 2 bases and J gave up 0 bases, with 11 bases separating them. Germline V gene sequence: CDR1 SQVTM, CDR2 ANQGSEA.

The rearrangement uses TRBV18 and TRBJ1-4; TRBD1 is a possible D gene (5 bases). From germline, CDR1 is KGHSH and CDR2 LQKENI. Trimming stripped 2 bases from V and 8 bases from J, with 9 bases between. The CDR3 contains 13 residues. The CDR3 sequence is CASSPDRGEKLFF. As DNA, the CDR3 is TGTGCCAGCTCACCAGACAGAGGCGAAAAACTGTTTTTT.

This chain's CDR3 is CASSRDRGLGPSPLHF. The CDR3 DNA reads TGTGCCAGCAGCCGGGACAGGGGGCTCGGACCTTCACCCCTCCACTTT. This chain connects TRBV25-1 to TRBJ1-6, with 12 bases identical to TRBD1. Germline CDR1 reads MGHDK; CDR2 reads SYGVNS. The CDR3 length is 16 residues. Trimming took 6 bases from V and 9 from J; bases not matched to a gene: 9.

The V and J genes are TRBV9 and TRBJ1-2, with a possible D match to TRBD1 (5 bases). Per germline, CDR1 SGDLS and CDR2 YYNGEE. V was cut by 4 bases and J by 3 bases, with 25 bases left in between. The CDR3 is 18 residues long. CDR3 region: CASSPPGDGGGPYYGYTF. CDR3 DNA: TGTGCCAGCAGCCCCCCCGGAGATGGGGGAGGCCCCTACTATGGCTACACCTTC.

The genes are TRBV7-6 and TRBJ2-3; 10 bases are a match to TRBD2. In germline, CDR1 is SGHVS, CDR2 FNYEAQ. This CDR3 spans 15 amino acids. The V gene end was trimmed by 0 bases and the J gene end by 3 bases; junction bases not matched to a gene: 0. The CDR3 nucleotides read TGTGCCAGCAGCTTAGCACTAGCGGGGACAGATACGCAGTATTTT. Translating gives CASSLALAGTDTQYF. The complete variable domain, with remaining parts taken from reference TRBV7-6 and TRBJ2-3, reads GAGVSQSPRYKVTKRGQDVALRCDPISGHVSLYWYRQALGQGPEFLTYFNYEAQQDKSGLPNDRFSAERPEGSISTLTIQRTEQRDSAMYRCASSLALAGTDTQYFGPGTRLTVL.

V is TRBV6-6 and J is TRBJ1-2, with D hard to call. The CDR3 extends over 15 amino acids. The germline gives CDR1 MNHNY, CDR2 SVGAGI (reference sequence). V was cut by 6 bases and J by 4 bases, with 18 bases left in between. The CDR3 here is CASSAVASPSYGYTF. CDR3 in DNA: TGTGCCAGCAGCGCCGTGGCGAGCCCGAGCTATGGCTACACCTTC.

This clone turned up a few times. The rearrangement uses TRBV7-8 and TRBJ2-6; possible D gene TRBD2, 5 bases. Germline CDR1 reads SGHVS; CDR2 reads FQNEAQ. Trimming took off 5 bases at V and 0 bases at J, with 17 bases between the two ends. This CDR3 has 18 amino acids. CDR3 protein: CASSPPFGNLSGANVLTF. CDR3 nucleotide sequence: TGTGCCAGCAGCCCCCCGTTCGGGAATCTCTCTGGGGCCAACGTCCTGACTTTC.

This rearrangement joins TRBV27 to TRBJ1-1; TRBD1 might be the D (6 bases). V was pared by 0 bases and J by 8 bases, with 16 bases between. Per the germline V gene, CDR1 is MNHEY and CDR2 is SMNVEV (reference sequence). This CDR3 has 15 amino acids. The CDR3 coding sequence is TGTGCCAGCAGTTTATCGGGGACACTGACAAGGGAAGCTTTCTTT. This codes for CASSLSGTLTREAFF.

V usage is TRBV18 and J usage is TRBJ2-3; 8 positions match TRBD2. The CDR3 is made up of 16 amino acids. The germline gives CDR1 KGHSH, CDR2 LQKENI. V gave up 2 bases and J gave up 6 bases; unmatched junction bases: 10. CDR3 bases: TGTGCCAGCTCACCAGGCGGGAGGTCGCTCATGGATACGCAGTATTTT. Protein product: CASSPGGRSLMDTQYF.

The chain couples TRBV6-6 to TRBJ2-5; tentative D call: TRBD2 (5 bases). CDR1 and CDR2 from the germline V gene are MNHNY and SVGAGI (reference sequence). The germline V and J ends were trimmed by 3 bases and 5 bases, with 13 bases remaining between them. The CDR3 covers 14 residues. CDR3 DNA sequence: TGTGCCAGCAGTTATAATAGCGTGGTGGAGACCCAGTACTTC. Translation gives CASSYNSVVETQYF.

This chain links TRBV5-6 with TRBJ2-7; a possible D gene is TRBD2 (5 bases). The CDR3 is 15 amino acids. Trimming took 6 bases from V and 5 from J, leaving 21 bases between them. CDR1 SGHDT and CDR2 YYEEEE come from the germline V gene. CDR3 loop: CASIPGPGFFDEQYF. CDR3 sequence (DNA): TGTGCCAGCATCCCTGGGCCGGGGTTTTTCGACGAGCAGTACTTC.

The chain uses TRBV12-5 and TRBJ1-3; D call uncertain. CDR3 size: 14 residues. The germline V and J ends were trimmed by 0 bases and 9 bases, with 12 bases remaining between them. The germline V gene has CDR1 LGHNT and CDR2 FRNRAP. The CDR3 loop reads CASGLVLGDGTIYF. CDR3 DNA: TGTGCTAGTGGTTTGGTACTGGGTGACGGCACCATATATTTT.

V usage is TRBV4-2 and J usage is TRBJ2-5, with TRBD2 as a possible D gene (6 bases). There are 16 residues in the CDR3. Trimming pared 4 bases from V and 2 bases from J, leaving 17 bases between. Looked up from germline, CDR1 is LGHNA and CDR2 is YNFKEQ. The DNA for the CDR3 is TGTGCCAGCAGCCCACGGGACTTAATGGGACAAGAGACCCAGTACTTC. Translation gives CASSPRDLMGQETQYF.

V usage is TRBV5-5 and J usage is TRBJ1-1; 7 nucleotides align to TRBD1. The CDR3 has 12 amino acids. CDR1 is SGHKS and CDR2 is YYEKEE in the germline V gene (reference sequence). V dropped 4 bases and J dropped 8; count of bases not matched to a gene: 5. Here the CDR3 DNA reads TGTGCCAGCAGCACGACAGGGAGGGAAGCTTTCTTT. Residues: CASSTTGREAFF.

The V gene is TRBV4-2, the J gene TRBJ2-1, with 7 bases that match TRBD2. Germline V lookup: CDR1 LGHNA, CDR2 YNFKEQ. V lost 1 base to trimming and J lost 0 bases; unmatched junction nucleotides: 15. The CDR3 is 20 residues long. CDR3 in DNA: TGTGCCAGCAGCCAAGTCCCATCCGGGACTACTGAACCCTCCTACAATGAGCAGTTCTTC. It encodes CASSQVPSGTTEPSYNEQFF.

In nucleotides, the CDR3 is TGTGCCAGCGGCCCACCAAGCACAGATACGCAGTATTTT. Its translation: CASGPPSTDTQYF. J is TRBJ2-3 and V is TRBV25-1; D gene uncertain. With 8 bases removed from V and 0 bases from J, the gap between germline ends came to 9 bases. The CDR3 runs to 13 residues. CDR1 is MGHDK and CDR2 is SYGVNS in the germline V gene.

This clone was picked up one time. The chain employs TRBV18 and TRBJ2-6; weak D call: TRBD2 (6 bases). The germline V gene has CDR1 KGHSH and CDR2 LQKENI. Deletions cut 3 bases from V and 0 bases from J, with 15 bases between. This CDR3 comprises 18 residues. The CDR3 spells CASSPLGLQNSGANVLTF. The CDR3 DNA is TGTGCCAGCTCACCCCTGGGACTGCAAAACTCTGGGGCCAACGTCCTGACTTTC.

The rearrangement links TRBV6-5 to TRBJ2-3, with D tentatively TRBD1 (5 bases). The V gene lost 6 bases and the J gene lost 5 bases, with 12 bases spanning the gap. Germline CDR1 MNHEY, CDR2 SVGAGI. There are 13 residues in the CDR3. CDR3 nucleotide sequence: TGTGCCAGCAGCCACCGAAGGGGAGATACGCAGTATTTT. Translated: CASSHRRGDTQYF.

This clone appeared once. The chain's CDR3 is CASSKGQGAGGLTDTQYF. CDR3 in DNA: TGTGCCAGCAGCAAGGGCCAAGGGGCAGGGGGCCTGACAGATACGCAGTATTTT. V and J are TRBV21-1 and TRBJ2-3; TRBD1 is taken as the D call from the table, unchecked against the DNA. TRBV21-1 is tagged as a pseudogene. CDR3 length equals 18 residues.